This T cell receptor beta chain was found in a study of cytomegalovirus exposure and HLA in healthy donors. Study-wide background: Unique TCRs numbering some 80 million, obtained from HLA-typed donors, made up an early data release.

This CDR3 has 13 residues. V was clipped by 7 bases and J by 6 bases, with 13 bases between them. Germline V gene data show CDR1 as MDHEN and CDR2 as SYDVKM. Primers included in the PCR were 60 Vbeta and 13 Jbeta primers. Sequencing was performed with immunoSEQ multiplex PCR; in TCRdb, only in-frame clones are kept and a portion is missing. The repertoire holds more than 65,000 clones, with about 73% as singletons. The source is a woman aged 55-69 years in good health and CMV-seropositive. The gene calls are TRBV28 and TRBJ2-1, with a possible D match to TRBD1 (5 bases). The sequencing sample was made of PBMCs. CDR3 sequence reads: CASTLVGLNEQFF. The CDR3 DNA is TGTGCCAGCACCCTGGTGGGGCTCAATGAGCAGTTCTTC.